The present T cell receptor (beta chain) was sequenced within a study of spatial heterogeneity in lung cancer. This clonotype has only one observation. What it binds is not known. A read error may explain this, as a much larger clone is one base away. Study findings and constraints: How many expanded intratumoral alpha and beta TCRs were present tracked the tumor mutation count, which was a count of nonsynonymous mutations.

The CDR3 totals 15 residues. Germline V CDR1 and CDR2: MNHEY, SVGAGI. MiXCR was run by TCRdb on the 5' RACE reads, yielding one entry per CDR3 protein. Of tens of thousands of distinct CDR3 sequences in the sample, about 16% were seen once. The sample's time point: sample taken at primary tumor resection. Here the sequenced sample was lung tumor tissue, taken at surgery. The clonotype was recovered from a female donor with early-stage non-small cell lung cancer. This chain uses TRBV6-5 with TRBJ2-1; 8 bases are a match to TRBD1. The DNA for the CDR3 is TGTGCCATCAGTCCTCCAGGGGGCTATTACAATGAGCAGTTCTTC. Residues: CAISPPGGYYNEQFF.